This T cell receptor (beta chain) derives from a study of T cell changes during pregnancy in multiple sclerosis. The assay was immunoSEQ multiplex PCR, and TCRdb's table has in-frame clones only and misses some. The sample comprises about 83,000 clones, roughly 95% of which are singletons, and about 1.2% rests with the top ten. CDR3 length equals 17 residues. Germline assignment: CDR1 PRHDT and CDR2 FYEKMQ (reference sequence). The trim removed 0 bases at V and 5 bases at J, leaving 9 bases unmatched. This receptor was identified in a female donor with multiple sclerosis, enrolled in a pregnancy study. The chain has TRBV13 and TRBJ2-5; 10 nucleotides agree with TRBD2. Sequencing used peripheral blood, obtained in the second trimester of pregnancy. The CDR3 loop is CASSLGQGAGGSETQYF. For the CDR3, the DNA is TGTGCCAGCAGCTTAGGCCAAGGAGCGGGAGGGTCCGAGACCCAGTACTTC.